This TCR beta chain was sequenced for a study of Graves' ophthalmopathy and Graves' hyperthyroidism. RNA transcripts yielded amplified TCR beta CDR3 regions. Second-round multiplex PCR came after first-round RT-PCR with HTBI primers. TCRdb ran MiXCR on the multiplex PCR reads and lists one entry per CDR3 protein. The repertoire includes roughly 380,000 distinct CDR3 sequences, 15% of them detected once, and approximately 7% sits in the top ten. This clonotype was found many times. The authors enrolled newly diagnosed hyperthyroidism patients aged 18 to 65 with under 2 months' duration. The sequence was collected from a woman aged 18-35 years with stable Graves' hyperthyroidism. Sequencing was done on a sample of peripheral blood.

The CDR3 here is CSARVRRFMNTEAFF. The CDR3 DNA sequence: TGCAGTGCTAGAGTCCGACGCTTCATGAACACTGAAGCTTTCTTT. The J gene is TRBJ1-1, the V gene TRBV20-1, with unresolved D. CDR3 length: 15 residues. The germline V and J ends were trimmed by 1 base and 0 bases, with 12 bases remaining between them. Germline CDR1 DFQATT, CDR2 SNEGSKA (reference sequence).